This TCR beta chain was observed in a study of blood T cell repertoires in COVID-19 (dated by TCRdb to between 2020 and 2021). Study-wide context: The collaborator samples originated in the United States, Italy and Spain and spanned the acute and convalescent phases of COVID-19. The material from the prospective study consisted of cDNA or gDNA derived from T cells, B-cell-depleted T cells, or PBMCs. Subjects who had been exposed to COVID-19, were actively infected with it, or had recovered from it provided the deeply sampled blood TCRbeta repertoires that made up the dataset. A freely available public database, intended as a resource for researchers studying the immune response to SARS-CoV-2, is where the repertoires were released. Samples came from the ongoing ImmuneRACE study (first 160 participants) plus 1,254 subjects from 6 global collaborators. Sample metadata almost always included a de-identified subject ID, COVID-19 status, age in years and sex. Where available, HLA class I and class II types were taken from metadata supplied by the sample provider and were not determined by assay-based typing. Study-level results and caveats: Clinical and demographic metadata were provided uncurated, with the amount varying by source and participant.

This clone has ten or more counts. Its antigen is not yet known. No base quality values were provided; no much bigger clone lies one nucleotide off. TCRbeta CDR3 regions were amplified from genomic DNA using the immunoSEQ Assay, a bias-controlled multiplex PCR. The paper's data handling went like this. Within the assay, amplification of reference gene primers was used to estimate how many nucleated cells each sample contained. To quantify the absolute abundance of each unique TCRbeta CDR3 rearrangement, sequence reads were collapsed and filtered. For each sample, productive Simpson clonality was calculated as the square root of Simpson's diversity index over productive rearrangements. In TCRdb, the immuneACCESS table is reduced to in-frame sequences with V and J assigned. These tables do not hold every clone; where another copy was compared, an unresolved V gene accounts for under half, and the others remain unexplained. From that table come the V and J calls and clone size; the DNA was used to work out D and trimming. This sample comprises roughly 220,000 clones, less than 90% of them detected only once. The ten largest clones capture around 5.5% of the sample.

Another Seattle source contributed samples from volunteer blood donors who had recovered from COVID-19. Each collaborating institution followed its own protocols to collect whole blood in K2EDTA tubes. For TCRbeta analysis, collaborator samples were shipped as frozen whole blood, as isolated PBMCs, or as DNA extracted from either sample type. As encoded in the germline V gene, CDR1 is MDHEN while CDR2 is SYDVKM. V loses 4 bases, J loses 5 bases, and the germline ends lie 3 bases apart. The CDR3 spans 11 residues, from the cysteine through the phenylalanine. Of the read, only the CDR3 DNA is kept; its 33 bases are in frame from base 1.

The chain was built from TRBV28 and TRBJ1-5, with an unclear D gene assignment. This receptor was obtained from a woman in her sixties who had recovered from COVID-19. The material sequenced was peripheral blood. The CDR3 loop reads CASSSDQPQHF. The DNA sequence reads TGTGCCAGCAGTTCCGATCAGCCCCAGCATTTT.